The 22 T cell receptor beta chains below all came from one sample that was sequenced in a study of blood T cells in healthy people across ages. A sample-barcoded 5' primer and a J-beta primer mix were used in a second PCR of about 7 to 12 cycles. TCRdb fed the 5' RACE reads into MiXCR, producing one record per CDR3 protein. There are roughly 800,000 distinct CDR3 sequences in the sample; approximately 25% occur only once, and more than 3% lies in the top ten. Separately, the same data were catalogued under a study of T cells of mothers and their children.

Input material: blood. These TCRs come from a boy between 10 and 17 years old in good health.

This clonotype has at least ten counts. The rearrangement links TRBV5-5 to TRBJ1-1; possibly TRBD1 for D (5 bases). The germline V gene encodes CDR1 SGHKS and CDR2 YYEKEE (reference sequence). With 0 bases removed from V and 0 bases from J, the gap between germline ends came to 6 bases. CDR3 length: 14 residues. DNA for the CDR3: TGTGCCAGCAGCTTGGGGGACCTGAACACTGAAGCTTTCTTT. Encoded protein: CASSLGDLNTEAFF.

This clonotype was seen only a few times. The genes are TRBV2 and TRBJ2-1, with D possibly being TRBD1 (6 bases). The V gene's germline CDR1 is SNHLY and CDR2 FYNNEI. The CDR3 runs to 15 residues. Trimming cost V 6 bases and J 6 bases, with 18 bases left between them. CDR3 sequence: CASRPNRDICNEQFF. The CDR3 DNA is TGTGCCAGCAGACCCAACCGGGACATCTGCAATGAGCAGTTCTTC.

This clonotype was seen a handful of times. The rearrangement links TRBV9 to TRBJ1-2; D remains unclear. Germline CDR1 reads SGDLS; CDR2 reads YYNGEE. The CDR3 sequence is 14 residues long. V lost 4 bases to trimming and J lost 4 bases, with 14 bases between them. DNA for the CDR3: TGTGCCAGCAGCCATCCGGGCCTATTCTATGGCTACACCTTC. Its protein product is CASSHPGLFYGYTF. Drawing the rest from reference TRBV9 and TRBJ1-2, the complete variable domain is DSGVTQTPKHLITATGQRVTLRCSPRSGDLSVYWYQQSLDQGLQFLIQYYNGEERAKGNILERFSAQQFPDLHSELNLSSLELGDSALYFCASSHPGLFYGYTFGSGTRLTVV.

Points on this clonotype: Here the CDR3 omits its conserved ending phenylalanine or tryptophan, so a read error is the likely source. V is TRBV4-1 and J is TRBJ2-7; D is unclear. The CDR3 runs to 13 residues. Trimming stripped 0 bases from V and 3 bases from J, with 6 bases between. Germline CDR1 reads MGHRA; CDR2 reads YSYEKL. The CDR3 sequence: CASSQDPNYEQYL. The CDR3, as DNA: TGCGCCAGCAGCCAAGATCCCAACTACGAGCAGTACCTC.

This chain uses TRBV4-1 with TRBJ2-2, with D perhaps given as TRBD1 or TRBD2 (5 bases each). This CDR3 comprises 17 residues. Germline-derived CDR1 and CDR2 are MGHRA and YSYEKL. Trimming removed 1 base from V and 4 bases from J, with 16 bases in between. CDR3 sequence: CASSQAKDVGGTGELFF. The CDR3 DNA follows: TGCGCCAGCAGCCAAGCTAAGGACGTTGGGGGCACCGGGGAGCTGTTTTTT.

For the CDR3, the DNA is TGTGCCAGCAGGCCGGGTGGATACTCTGGAAACACCATATATTTT. Translated, it gives CASRPGGYSGNTIYF. The gene calls are TRBV7-9 and TRBJ1-3, with unresolved D. V lost 6 bases to trimming and J lost 0 bases, with 12 bases between them. This CDR3 contains 15 residues. Per germline, CDR1 SEHNR and CDR2 FQNEAQ (reference sequence).

This rearrangement joins TRBV21-1 to TRBJ2-3; the D call TRBD2 from the table was never checked on the DNA. TRBV21-1 represents a pseudogene. This CDR3 contains 19 residues. Written as DNA, the CDR3 is TGTGCCAGCAGCAAAGAGGCGGGTAGCGGGAGGCCTAGCACAGATACGCAGTATTTT. Protein sequence: CASSKEAGSGRPSTDTQYF.

Only a few counts were recorded for this clonotype. The chain joins TRBV15 to TRBJ2-6; D is perhaps TRBD2 (7 bases). The CDR3 has 14 residues. V dropped 5 bases and J dropped 12 bases, with 17 bases sitting between them. Germline V gene data show CDR1 as LNHNV and CDR2 as YYDKDF (reference sequence). CDR3 DNA: TGTGCCACCAGCTGGGGGGGGGCCGCTAGCGTCCTGACTTTC. Amino acids: CATSWGGAASVLTF.

This clonotype appeared a few times. V and J are TRBV29-1 and TRBJ2-5; 9 bases map to TRBD1. The CDR3 extends over 14 amino acids. V was clipped by 3 bases and J by 6 bases; unmatched bases: 8. Germline loops: CDR1 SQVTM, CDR2 ANQGSEA. CDR3 DNA: TGCAGCGTTGACGCGGGACAGGGCTGGCAGACCCAGTACTTC. Encoded protein: CSVDAGQGWQTQYF.

This CDR3 is CASSSTGQGAIIAKNIQYF. The DNA of the CDR3 is TGCGCCAGCAGCTCTACGGGACAGGGGGCCATTATCGCCAAAAACATTCAGTACTTC. The chain uses TRBV5-1 and TRBJ2-4, with 12 nucleotides matching TRBD1. Losses at the gene ends were 3 bases for V and 1 base for J; bases not matched to a gene: 11. The CDR3 has 19 residues. Germline lookup yields CDR1 SGHRS and CDR2 YFSETQ.

This rearrangement joins TRBV6-6 to TRBJ1-5; D is possibly TRBD1 (6 bases). Between the trimmed V and J ends, which lost 4 bases and 3 bases, there was a span of 13 bases. Germline values: CDR1 MNHNY, CDR2 SVGAGI (reference sequence). The CDR3 runs 15 residues. CDR3: CASSWKDSSNQPQHF. The CDR3 DNA reads TGTGCCAGCAGTTGGAAGGACAGCTCCAATCAGCCCCAGCATTTT.

This clonotype turned up a few times. CDR3 residues: CAIKDGGLGGYTF. For the CDR3, the DNA is TGTGCCATCAAAGATGGGGGGCTGGGTGGCTACACCTTC. The chain carries TRBV10-3 and TRBJ1-2; D perhaps matches TRBD1 (6 bases). The CDR3 runs to 13 residues. Trimming left V 7 bases short and J 7 bases short, with 16 bases between. Looked up from germline, CDR1 is ENHRY and CDR2 is SYGVKD.

The CDR3, as DNA: TGTGCCAGCAGTTTATATTTCCAGGGGCGCGGGGAGACCCAGTACTTC. Its protein is CASSLYFQGRGETQYF. V is TRBV28 and J is TRBJ2-5; a possible D gene is TRBD1 (6 bases). The germline V gene has CDR1 MDHEN and CDR2 SYDVKM. Trimming stripped 1 base from V and 5 bases from J, with 17 bases between. This CDR3 comprises 16 residues.

Of note for this clonotype: Its ends do not fully match the called genes, so a read error is possible. The rearrangement links TRBV4-1 to TRBJ1-1; tentatively, D is TRBD1 (5 bases). This CDR3 comprises 18 residues. CDR1 is MGHRA and CDR2 is YSYEKL in the germline V gene. Written as DNA, the CDR3 is TGCGCCAGCAGCCCACCGGGAGGGGACCATTTACTGAACACTGAAGCTCTCTTT. Its protein is CASSPPGGDHLLNTEALF.

V is TRBV19 and J is TRBJ1-1, with D uncertain. Germline values: CDR1 LNHDA, CDR2 SQIVND (reference sequence). The V and J ends lost 6 bases and 3 bases respectively, with 11 bases between them. The CDR3 is 13 residues long. In DNA form, the CDR3 reads TGTGCCAGTAGGGACGGACTCTACACTGAAGCTTTCTTT. The encoded protein is CASRDGLYTEAFF.

This clonotype was seen only a few times. The chain recombines TRBV5-1 with TRBJ2-5; D might be TRBD1 (5 bases). This CDR3 region has 15 residues. The germline V gene has CDR1 SGHRS and CDR2 YFSETQ. V was cut by 4 bases and J by 1 base, with 14 bases left in between. The CDR3 DNA is TGCGCCAGCAGCCCAACTGGGGCCAGCCAAGAGACCCAGTACTTC. Amino acids: CASSPTGASQETQYF.

This clonotype showed up just a few times. V gene TRBV7-9 combines with J gene TRBJ2-7, with 9 bases that match TRBD1. This CDR3 is built from 17 residues. The junction had 15 bases not matched to a gene; V was cut back by 5 bases and J by 4 bases. From germline, CDR1 is SEHNR and CDR2 FQNEAQ (reference sequence). The CDR3 nucleotides read TGTGCCAGCAGCCCCCCCGGGACAGGGACGATGGCTTACGAGCAGTACTTC. As protein: CASSPPGTGTMAYEQYF.

In its sample, this clonotype was seen a few times. The rearrangement uses TRBV29-1 and TRBJ2-5, with a possible D match to TRBD1 (5 bases). The CDR3 loop spans 13 amino acids. Trimming stripped 7 bases from V and 3 bases from J, with 15 bases between. From germline, CDR1 is SQVTM and CDR2 ANQGSEA. DNA of the CDR3: TGCAGCGCCCGACCGCAGGGAAAAGAGACCCAGTACTTC. This encodes CSARPQGKETQYF. Together with reference TRBV29-1 and TRBJ2-5, the CDR3 gives the full variable domain: SAVISQKPSRDICQRGTSLTIQCQVDSQVTMMFWYRQQPGQSLTLIATANQGSEATYESGFVIDKFPISRPNLTFSTLTVSNMSPEDSSIYLCSARPQGKETQYFGPGTRLLVL.

J is TRBJ2-1 and V is TRBV15, with D unresolved. The V end was cut by 0 bases, the J end by 0 bases, with 12 bases between. The CDR3 extends over 17 amino acids. The germline V gene has CDR1 LNHNV and CDR2 YYDKDF (reference sequence). The CDR3 here is CATSRDSFGLSYNEQFF. The DNA for the CDR3 is TGTGCCACCAGCAGAGATTCATTCGGTCTCTCCTACAATGAGCAGTTCTTC.

This clonotype was seen only once. This chain joins TRBV12-3 or TRBV12-4 and TRBJ2-5; D is undetermined. The J call may be incorrect, as the DNA end agrees better with TRBJ2-1. This CDR3 has 12 amino acids. The CDR3 reads CASSLSVREQFF. The CDR3 nucleotides read TGTGCCAGCAGTTTAAGTGTTAGGGAGCAGTTCTTC.

The chain recombines TRBV7-9 with TRBJ2-1; D is possibly TRBD1 (5 bases). Germline CDR1 SEHNR, CDR2 FQNEAQ (reference sequence). The CDR3 has 15 residues. Trimming stripped 5 bases from V and 2 bases from J, with 13 bases between. The CDR3 nucleotides are TGTGCCAGCAGCCCTAGACAGTGGCCCTACAATGAGCAGTTCTTC. Amino acid sequence: CASSPRQWPYNEQFF.

This chain uses TRBV10-3 with TRBJ1-1; TRBD1 matches at 8 bases. The germline V gene has CDR1 ENHRY and CDR2 SYGVKD. This CDR3 region has 15 residues. J lost 5 bases, V lost 5 bases, and 10 bases had no gene match. The CDR3 here is CAISRTGTKLTEAFF. The CDR3 DNA reads as TGTGCCATCAGTCGGACAGGGACGAAACTAACTGAAGCTTTCTTT.